This TCR beta chain is drawn from a study of cytomegalovirus exposure and HLA in healthy donors. As for the study in general: For the roughly 400 genotyped donors, around 76% fell within the Caucasian-associated ancestry cluster. Overall study results and limits: Later, an analysis found that common viral pathogens appeared to be linked with several of the most significant clusters. Roughly even sequencing depth across donors was the assumption behind the presence/absence analyses. Earlier analysis found most TCR beta V segments productive about 87% or about 30% of the time.

The PCR had 60 Vbeta and 13 Jbeta primers. Only in-frame clones appear in the TCRdb table, and some are missing; sequencing was by immunoSEQ multiplex PCR. The sample shows about 150,000 clones, 79% of them seen only once. Of note for this clone: Its antigen remains unknown.

The CDR3 contains 16 residues. Germline V gene lookup returns CDR1 WNHNN and CDR2 SYGVQD (reference sequence). The sequence was obtained from a man aged 45-65 years in good health and CMV-seropositive. The rearrangement joins TRBV10-1 to TRBJ2-5; 10 bases are a match to TRBD1. The assigned J gene may be wrong: the sequence end matches TRBJ2-7 better. Material for sequencing was PBMCs. The CDR3 region is CASSDVSGQGAYEQYF. CDR3 nucleotide sequence: TGCGCCAGCAGTGATGTATCAGGACAGGGGGCCTACGAGCAGTACTTC.